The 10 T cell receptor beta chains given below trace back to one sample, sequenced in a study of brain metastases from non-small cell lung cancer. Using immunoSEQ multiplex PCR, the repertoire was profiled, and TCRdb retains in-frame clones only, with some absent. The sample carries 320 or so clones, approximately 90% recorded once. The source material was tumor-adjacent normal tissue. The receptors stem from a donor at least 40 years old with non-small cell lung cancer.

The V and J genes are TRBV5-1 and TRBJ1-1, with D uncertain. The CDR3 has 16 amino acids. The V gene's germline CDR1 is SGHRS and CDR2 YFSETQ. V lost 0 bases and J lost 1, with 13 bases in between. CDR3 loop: CASSLGDLSSNTEAFF. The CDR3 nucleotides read TGCGCCAGCAGCTTGGGGGATCTCAGTTCGAACACTGAAGCTTTCTTT.

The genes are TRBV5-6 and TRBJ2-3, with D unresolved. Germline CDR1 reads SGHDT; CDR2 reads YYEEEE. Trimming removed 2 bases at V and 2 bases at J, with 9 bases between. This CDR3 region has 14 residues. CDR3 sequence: CASSLRPDTDTQYF. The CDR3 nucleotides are TGTGCCAGCAGCTTAAGGCCAGACACAGATACGCAGTATTTT.

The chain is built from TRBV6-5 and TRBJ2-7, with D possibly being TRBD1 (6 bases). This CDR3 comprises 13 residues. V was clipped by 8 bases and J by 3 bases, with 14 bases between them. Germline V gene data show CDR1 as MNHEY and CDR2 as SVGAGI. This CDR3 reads CASADQGFYEQYF. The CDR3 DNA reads TGTGCCAGCGCCGACCAGGGGTTCTACGAGCAGTACTTC.

The CDR3 bases are TGTGCCAGCAGCCGCCTTGCGACAGGGACCTATAATTCACCCCTCCACTTT. This codes for CASSRLATGTYNSPLHF. V is TRBV6-2 or TRBV6-3 and J is TRBJ1-6; 7 bases align to TRBD1. The CDR3 has 17 amino acids. Trimming removed 6 bases from V and 2 bases from J; junction bases left unmatched: 10. Germline loops: CDR1 MNHEY, CDR2 SVGEGT.

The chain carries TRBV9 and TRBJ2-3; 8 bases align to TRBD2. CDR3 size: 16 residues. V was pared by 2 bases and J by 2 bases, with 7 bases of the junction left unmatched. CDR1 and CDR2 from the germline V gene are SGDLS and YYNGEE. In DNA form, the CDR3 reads TGTGCCAGCAGCGTGTCACTAGCGGAGACCACAGATACGCAGTATTTT. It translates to CASSVSLAETTDTQYF. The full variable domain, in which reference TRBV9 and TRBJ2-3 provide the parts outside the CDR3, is DSGVTQTPKHLITATGQRVTLRCSPRSGDLSVYWYQQSLDQGLQFLIQYYNGEERAKGNILERFSAQQFPDLHSELNLSSLELGDSALYFCASSVSLAETTDTQYFGPGTRLTVL.

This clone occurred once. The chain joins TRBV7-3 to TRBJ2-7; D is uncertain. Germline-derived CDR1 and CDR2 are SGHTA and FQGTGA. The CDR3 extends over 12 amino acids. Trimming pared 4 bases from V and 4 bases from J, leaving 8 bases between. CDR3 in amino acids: CASSSPEYEQYF. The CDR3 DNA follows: TGTGCCAGCAGCTCGCCGGAATACGAGCAGTACTTC. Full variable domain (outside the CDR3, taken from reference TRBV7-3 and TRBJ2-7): GAGVSQTPSNKVTEKGKYVELRCDPISGHTALYWYRQSLGQGPEFLIYFQGTGAADDSGLPNDRFFAVRPEGSVSTLKIQRTERGDSAVYLCASSSPEYEQYFGPGTRLTVT.

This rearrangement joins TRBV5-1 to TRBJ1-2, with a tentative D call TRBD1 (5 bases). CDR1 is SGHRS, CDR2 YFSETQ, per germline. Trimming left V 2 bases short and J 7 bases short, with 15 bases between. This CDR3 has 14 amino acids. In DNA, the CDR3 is TGCGCCAGCAGCTTAGGGTCAGGGAATCGTGGCTACACCTTC. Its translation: CASSLGSGNRGYTF. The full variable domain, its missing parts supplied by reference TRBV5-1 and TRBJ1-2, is KAGVTQTPRYLIKTRGQQVTLSCSPISGHRSVSWYQQTPGQGLQFLFEYFSETQRNKGNFPGRFSGRQFSNSRSEMNVSTLELGDSALYLCASSLGSGNRGYTFGSGTRLTVV.

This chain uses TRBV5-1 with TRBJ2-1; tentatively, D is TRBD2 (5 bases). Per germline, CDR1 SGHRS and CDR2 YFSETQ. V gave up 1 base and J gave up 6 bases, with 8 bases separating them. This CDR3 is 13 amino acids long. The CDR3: CASSLSGSNEQFF. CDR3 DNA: TGCGCCAGCAGCTTGAGCGGAAGCAATGAGCAGTTCTTC.

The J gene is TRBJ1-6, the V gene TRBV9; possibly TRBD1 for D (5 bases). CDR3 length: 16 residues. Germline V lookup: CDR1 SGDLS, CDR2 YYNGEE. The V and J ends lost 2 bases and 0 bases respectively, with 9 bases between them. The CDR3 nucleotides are TGTGCCAGCAGCGTCTCCGACAGCTCCTATAATTCACCCCTCCACTTT. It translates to CASSVSDSSYNSPLHF.

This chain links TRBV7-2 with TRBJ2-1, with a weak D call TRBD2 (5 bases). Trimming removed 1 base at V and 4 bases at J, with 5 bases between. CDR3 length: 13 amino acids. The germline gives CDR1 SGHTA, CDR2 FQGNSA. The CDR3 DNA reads TGTGCCAGCAGCTTAGGGAGGTACAATGAGCAGTTCTTC. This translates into CASSLGRYNEQFF.